These 27 T cell receptor beta chains share one sample of origin, sequenced in a study of Graves' ophthalmopathy and Graves' hyperthyroidism. The authors amplified TCR beta CDR3 regions, and they did so from RNA transcripts for repertoire sequencing. A first-round RT-PCR used HTBI primers, followed by a second-round multiplex PCR. TCRdb used MiXCR to reprocess the multiplex PCR reads, holding one entry per CDR3 protein. The table has roughly 160,000 distinct CDR3 sequences, about 40% seen once; the top ten hold roughly 6%. The sequenced sample consisted of peripheral blood. The receptors come from a woman in her thirties or forties with Graves' ophthalmopathy.

Ten or more counts support this clonotype. The chain recombines TRBV27 with TRBJ1-5; D is ambiguous. V lost 0 bases and J 4 bases, leaving 7 bases between the germline ends. Germline values: CDR1 MNHEY, CDR2 SMNVEV (reference sequence). This CDR3 region has 14 residues. The CDR3 reads CASSLSSLNQPQHF. DNA for the CDR3: TGTGCCAGCAGTTTATCGAGTTTAAATCAGCCCCAGCATTTT.

This chain joins TRBV15 and TRBJ1-1; 7 bases are shared with TRBD1. The CDR3 has 15 amino acids. The germline V gene encodes CDR1 LNHNV and CDR2 YYDKDF (reference sequence). The V gene end was trimmed by 5 bases and the J gene end by 1 base; junction bases not matched to a gene: 7. As DNA, the CDR3 is TGTGCCACCAGCGGAGGTCCAGGGGGGAACACTGAAGCTTTCTTT. As protein: CATSGGPGGNTEAFF.

This clonotype was recorded many times. This chain connects TRBV18 to TRBJ2-7; D is unclear. The CDR3 totals 13 residues. With 2 bases removed from V and 2 bases from J, the gap between germline ends came to 7 bases. Per the germline V gene, CDR1 is KGHSH and CDR2 is LQKENI. CDR3 in amino acids: CASSPEEPYEQYF. As DNA, the CDR3 is TGTGCCAGCTCACCAGAAGAGCCCTACGAGCAGTACTTC.

This clonotype showed up many times. The chain combines TRBV6-1 with TRBJ1-5; possible D gene TRBD1, 5 bases. The V end lost 8 bases, the J end lost 2 bases, and 16 bases lay between the germline ends. Germline V gene data show CDR1 as MNHNS and CDR2 as SASEGT. CDR3 size: 15 residues. This CDR3 is CASGDLIFGNQPQHF. The CDR3 region has the DNA TGTGCCAGCGGGGACCTAATATTTGGCAATCAGCCCCAGCATTTT.

This clonotype was detected ten times or more. J is TRBJ1-2 and V is TRBV18; D possibly corresponds to TRBD1 (5 bases). Germline CDR1 reads KGHSH; CDR2 reads LQKENI. The CDR3 is 14 residues long. Trimming stripped 6 bases from V and 1 base from J, with 12 bases between. The CDR3 region has the DNA TGTGCCAGCTCGCGGGACGGCAATAACTATGGCTACACCTTC. It yields the protein CASSRDGNNYGYTF.

This clonotype has at least ten counts. The chain recombines TRBV10-3 with TRBJ1-1; tentatively, D is TRBD1 (5 bases). Germline V CDR1 and CDR2: ENHRY, SYGVKD. Trimming took off 4 bases at V and 5 bases at J, with 11 bases between the two ends. This CDR3 comprises 13 residues. The CDR3 DNA reads TGTGCCATCAGTGGGGGTAAGGGGACTGAAGCTTTCTTT. Amino acids: CAISGGKGTEAFF.

This clonotype has more than one count but fewer than ten. CDR3 in DNA: TGCGCCAGCAGCGTTCCGGGACAGAAAAAAGAGACCCAGTACTTC. It yields the protein CASSVPGQKKETQYF. The chain employs TRBV5-1 and TRBJ2-5, with TRBD1 identical over 7 bases. The CDR3 consists of 15 residues. Germline CDR1 SGHRS, CDR2 YFSETQ. Trimming cost V 4 bases and J 3 bases; bases outside gene matches: 9.

The CDR3 DNA sequence: TGTGCCAGCAGTTGGGGTGGGACAGGGGGCACTGAAGCTTTCTTT. Protein: CASSWGGTGGTEAFF. The genes are TRBV6-2 or TRBV6-3 and TRBJ1-1, with TRBD1 matching 11 bases. The trim removed 4 bases at V and 4 bases at J, leaving 5 bases unmatched. CDR3 length equals 15 residues. Per germline, CDR1 MNHEY and CDR2 SVGEGT.

This clonotype was seen repeatedly, ten times or more. The chain is built from TRBV7-2 and TRBJ1-2; the D gene is possibly TRBD1 (5 bases). V was shortened by 5 bases and J by 3 bases, with 10 bases between the two germline ends. From germline, CDR1 is SGHTA and CDR2 FQGNSA. The CDR3 contains 13 residues. The CDR3 reads CASSPSRDYGYTF. CDR3 nucleotide sequence: TGTGCCAGCAGCCCGAGCAGGGACTATGGCTACACCTTC.

This clonotype was detected ten times or more. V usage is TRBV19 and J usage is TRBJ1-1; D may be TRBD1 (5 bases). Trimming pared 3 bases from V and 3 bases from J, leaving 20 bases between. CDR1 and CDR2 from the germline V gene are LNHDA and SQIVND (reference sequence). This CDR3 is built from 17 residues. The CDR3 DNA is TGTGCCAGTAGTATCCGCGCAGGGAATATGGTTGACACTGAAGCTTTCTTT. It specifies CASSIRAGNMVDTEAFF.

The J gene is TRBJ1-3, the V gene TRBV7-6, with D uncertain. CDR1 SGHVS and CDR2 FNYEAQ come from the germline V gene. Trimming shortened V by 5 bases and J by 4 bases, and 21 bases separated the two germline ends. This CDR3 is built from 17 residues. This CDR3 reads CASSNPYTRSVGNTIYF. As DNA, the CDR3 is TGTGCCAGCAGCAACCCGTACACCCGATCGGTAGGAAACACCATATATTTT.

The chain has TRBV6-5 and TRBJ1-3; TRBD1 matches 7 bases. The V gene end was trimmed by 6 bases and the J gene end by 2 bases; junction bases not matched to a gene: 7. Germline V gene sequence: CDR1 MNHEY, CDR2 SVGAGI. The CDR3 consists of 15 residues. CDR3 protein: CASRYTGDTGNTIYF. The CDR3, as DNA: TGTGCCAGCAGATATACAGGGGACACTGGAAACACCATATATTTT.

This clonotype was seen at least ten times. The chain couples TRBV7-3 to TRBJ1-2; 10 nucleotides align to TRBD1. The CDR3 has 14 residues. Germline trimming cut 5 bases from V and 7 bases from J; bases unmatched to any gene: 7. CDR1 SGHTA and CDR2 FQGTGA come from the germline V gene. CDR3 nucleotide sequence: TGTGCCAGCAGCAGCGGACAGGGGGTCGGTGGCTACACCTTC. Residues: CASSSGQGVGGYTF.

The chain uses TRBV6-1 and TRBJ1-5; 7 nucleotides line up with TRBD1. The germline V gene encodes CDR1 MNHNS and CDR2 SASEGT. Trimming took 4 bases from V and 0 from J; bases not matched to a gene: 6. CDR3 length equals 16 residues. CDR3 nucleotide sequence: TGTGCCAGCAGTGCGGGGACAGTTGATAGCAATCAGCCCCAGCATTTT. Translating it yields CASSAGTVDSNQPQHF.

This clonotype was detected ten times or more. The J gene is TRBJ1-2, the V gene TRBV5-1; D uncertain. CDR1 and CDR2 (germline): SGHRS, YFSETQ. With 2 bases removed from V and 6 bases from J, the gap between germline ends came to 17 bases. The CDR3 covers 15 residues. The CDR3 coding sequence is TGCGCCAGCAGCTTTAGGAACCAGGTTGGGGATGGCTACACCTTC. It yields the protein CASSFRNQVGDGYTF.

This rearrangement joins TRBV6-5 to TRBJ2-4; D may be TRBD2 (6 bases). Germline V gene lookup returns CDR1 MNHEY and CDR2 SVGAGI. CDR3 length: 15 residues. V was pared by 2 bases and J by 1 base, with 9 bases between. The CDR3: CASSYDGSAKNIQYF. CDR3 sequence (DNA): TGTGCCAGCAGTTACGACGGGAGTGCCAAAAACATTCAGTACTTC.

This clonotype was detected ten times or more. The CDR3 loop reads CATSRDQPEGLGLAKNIQYF. As DNA, the CDR3 is TGTGCCACCAGCAGAGATCAGCCGGAGGGCCTCGGGCTAGCCAAAAACATTCAGTACTTC. V and J are TRBV15 and TRBJ2-4; weak D call: TRBD2 (6 bases). Trimming pared 0 bases from V and 0 bases from J, leaving 21 bases between. Germline assignment: CDR1 LNHNV and CDR2 YYDKDF (reference sequence). The CDR3 length is 20 residues. Based on the CDR3 plus reference TRBV15 and TRBJ2-4, the full variable domain is DAMVIQNPRYQVTQFGKPVTLSCSQTLNHNVMYWYQQKSSQAPKLLFHYYDKDFNNEADTPDNFQSRRPNTSFCFLDIRSPGLGDTAMYLCATSRDQPEGLGLAKNIQYFGAGTRLSVL.

This clonotype was found many times. V is TRBV29-1 and J is TRBJ2-7; unclear D gene. CDR3 length equals 12 residues. CDR1 SQVTM and CDR2 ANQGSEA come from the germline V gene. V was cut by 2 bases and J by 6 bases, with 11 bases left in between. DNA for the CDR3: TGCAGCGTTGAATGGCAAGGATCCGAGCAGTACTTC. Its protein product is CSVEWQGSEQYF.

The CDR3 DNA is TGCAGTGCTAGATGGCGTTCACCCCTCCACTTT. It codes for CSARWRSPLHF. The chain is built from TRBV20-1 and TRBJ1-6, with D unresolved. Between the trimmed V and J ends, which lost 2 bases and 9 bases, there was a span of 5 bases. Germline lookup yields CDR1 DFQATT and CDR2 SNEGSKA (reference sequence). The CDR3 is made up of 11 amino acids.

The chain employs TRBV11-2 and TRBJ2-5; D might be TRBD1 (6 bases). Germline CDR1 SGHAT, CDR2 FQNNGV. V was cut by 4 bases and J by 3 bases, with 21 bases left in between. The CDR3 has 17 amino acids. As DNA, the CDR3 is TGTGCCAGCAGCTCCCCCAGAAGGGGGTATATTGAAGAGACCCAGTACTTC. It specifies CASSSPRRGYIEETQYF. Based on the CDR3 plus reference TRBV11-2 and TRBJ2-5, the full variable domain is EAGVAQSPRYKIIEKRQSVAFWCNPISGHATLYWYQQILGQGPKLLIQFQNNGVVDDSQLPKDRFSAERLKGVDSTLKIQPAKLEDSAVYLCASSSPRRGYIEETQYFGPGTRLLVL.

The chain recombines TRBV20-1 with TRBJ1-1; D gene ambiguous. The CDR3 totals 15 residues. V lost 0 bases and J lost 3, with 14 bases in between. The germline V gene encodes CDR1 DFQATT and CDR2 SNEGSKA (reference sequence). The CDR3 is CSARDLGREDTEAFF. CDR3 in DNA: TGCAGTGCTAGAGATCTCGGAAGAGAGGACACTGAAGCTTTCTTT.

This clonotype was seen at least ten times. J is TRBJ2-7 and V is TRBV7-2, with unresolved D. V gave up 1 base and J gave up 1 base, with 8 bases separating them. The CDR3 extends over 14 amino acids. CDR1 and CDR2 from the germline V gene are SGHTA and FQGNSA. CDR3 sequence (DNA): TGTGCCAGCAGCTTAGGATTTAGTTCCTACGAGCAGTACTTC. Translation: CASSLGFSSYEQYF.

The chain has TRBV12-3 or TRBV12-4 and TRBJ1-1; D gene unclear. Trimming removed 5 bases from V and 5 bases from J, with 15 bases in between. This CDR3 is built from 14 residues. This CDR3 reads CASSELGMRTEAFF. The CDR3 DNA is TGTGCCAGCAGTGAGTTGGGTATGCGGACTGAAGCTTTCTTT.

This clonotype was picked up many times. The chain has TRBV7-2 and TRBJ2-5; 14 bases match TRBD2. CDR1 is SGHTA, CDR2 FQGNSA, per germline. Trimming at V came to 5 bases and at J to 4 bases, leaving 6 bases not matched to a gene. The CDR3 length is 16 residues. The CDR3 nucleotides are TGTGCCAGCAGCCCCGGGACTAGCGGGAGCAGAGAGACCCAGTACTTC. Its translation: CASSPGTSGSRETQYF.

The V and J genes are TRBV30 and TRBJ1-6; TRBD1 is a possible D gene (5 bases). This CDR3 contains 16 residues. With 2 bases removed from V and 0 bases from J, the gap between germline ends came to 11 bases. Germline lookup yields CDR1 GTSNPN and CDR2 SVGIG (reference sequence). In nucleotides, the CDR3 is TGTGCCTGGAGTTTTTGGGGGATCTCCTATAATTCACCCCTCCACTTT. It yields the protein CAWSFWGISYNSPLHF.

This clonotype was observed a few times. V and J are TRBV6-2 or TRBV6-3 and TRBJ2-7, with 8 bases that match TRBD2. With V trimmed by 10 bases and J by 1 base, 12 bases remained unmatched. The CDR3 totals 15 residues. The germline V gene encodes CDR1 MNHEY and CDR2 SVGEGT. CDR3 sequence reads: CATVVSSGTSYEQYF. Here the CDR3 DNA reads TGTGCCACCGTGGTGAGTAGCGGGACTTCCTACGAGCAGTACTTC.

This rearrangement joins TRBV2 to TRBJ2-7; the match to TRBD2 covers 8 bases. V dropped 6 bases and J dropped 3; count of bases not matched to a gene: 10. Germline V gene lookup returns CDR1 SNHLY and CDR2 FYNNEI. This CDR3 comprises 15 residues. The CDR3 bases are TGTGCCAGCAGCGAGACGGGGAGCGGGAGCTACGAGCAGTACTTC. Residues: CASSETGSGSYEQYF.